A single T cell receptor beta chain is shown here with its context. Its antigen is not identified. This sample is part of a study of shared clonotypes between healthy human individuals. In the source study's methods: There were no quality scores in the junction-only immunoSEQ sequences, so filtering differed. The assay was immunoSEQ multiplex PCR, and TCRdb's table has in-frame clones only and misses some. V and J calls and clone size are as listed in that table; D and trimming were resolved from the DNA. The data contain roughly 1 million clones, 70% to 80% of them singletons. Into CD45RA+ naive and CD45RA-negative memory subsets, the CD4+ cells were split. Study-level points and caveats: In contrast to clonotypes shared by all four donors, non-shared clonotypes had lower generation probabilities. Memory subsets had estimated richness that was generally smaller than that of naive subsets.

Sample: memory CD4+ T cells from PBMCs. Subset meaning: CD45RA-negative fraction. The sequence derives from a man aged 18-30 years in good health. Some clones in this sample may be carry-over from other donors' samples.

Here the CDR3 reads CASSQDPLGRPGDYGYTF. The CDR3 DNA sequence: TGCGCCAGCAGCCAAGATCCCCTAGGCAGGCCGGGAGACTATGGCTACACCTTC. This chain connects TRBV4-1 to TRBJ1-2; D call uncertain. This CDR3 comprises 18 residues. Germline CDR1 MGHRA, CDR2 YSYEKL. With 0 bases removed from V and 3 bases from J, the gap between germline ends came to 20 bases.